Below are 16 T cell receptor beta chains sequenced from a single sample in a study of cytomegalovirus exposure and HLA in healthy donors. The PCR made use of 60 Vbeta and 13 Jbeta primers. The assay was immunoSEQ multiplex PCR, and TCRdb's table has in-frame clones only and misses some. This sample has roughly 160,000 clones; roughly 71% occur once, and the top ten carry more than 1.3%. Sample: PBMCs. Receptors originate from a girl aged 10 to 17 in good health and CMV-seronegative.

The chain links TRBV4-1 to TRBJ1-1, with 9 bases fitting TRBD1. Trimming took 6 bases from V and 0 from J; bases not matched to a gene: 5. Germline CDR1 reads MGHRA; CDR2 reads YSYEKL. This CDR3 is 15 amino acids long. CDR3 protein: CASSSGTGMNTEAFF. CDR3 DNA: TGCGCCAGCAGTTCCGGGACAGGGATGAACACTGAAGCTTTCTTT.

CDR3 coding DNA: TGTGCCAGCACGGGTCCTAACTATGGCTACACCTTC. Translated, it gives CASTGPNYGYTF. This rearrangement joins TRBV2 to TRBJ1-2; D is undetermined. In germline, CDR1 is SNHLY, CDR2 FYNNEI. V gave up 7 bases and J gave up 0 bases, with 6 bases separating them. The CDR3 consists of 12 residues.

The chain couples TRBV19 to TRBJ2-5, with a possible D match to TRBD2 (5 bases). This CDR3 is built from 13 residues. CDR1 is LNHDA, CDR2 SQIVND, per germline (reference sequence). The V gene lost 3 bases and the J gene lost 3 bases, with 8 bases spanning the gap. CDR3: CASSILGEETQYF. The CDR3 DNA follows: TGTGCCAGTAGTATTCTCGGGGAAGAGACCCAGTACTTC.

The V gene is TRBV18, the J gene TRBJ1-6, with 11 positions matching TRBD1. This CDR3 is 16 amino acids long. Germline assignment: CDR1 KGHSH and CDR2 LQKENI. Trimming cost V 6 bases and J 8 bases; bases outside gene matches: 9. CDR3 region: CASSPTGTGGHSPLHF. The CDR3 DNA is TGTGCCAGCTCTCCCACCGGGACAGGGGGTCATTCACCCCTCCACTTT.

The chain combines TRBV30 with TRBJ2-1; the match to TRBD2 covers 7 bases. V shed 0 bases and J 8 bases; nucleotides not matched to a gene: 4. CDR1 is GTSNPN, CDR2 SVGIG, per germline (reference sequence). The CDR3 contains 13 residues. CDR3 region: CAWSVWGGYEQFF. The CDR3 coding sequence is TGTGCCTGGAGTGTTTGGGGGGGGTATGAGCAGTTCTTC.

The chain employs TRBV15 and TRBJ1-5, with D maybe TRBD1 (6 bases). The CDR3 has 14 amino acids. Germline lookup yields CDR1 LNHNV and CDR2 YYDKDF (reference sequence). V was trimmed by 3 bases and J by 5 bases, leaving 11 bases between them. The CDR3 loop reads CATSRIQGDQPQHF. The CDR3, as DNA: TGTGCCACCAGCAGGATACAGGGAGATCAGCCCCAGCATTTT.

This clone was observed once. The genes are TRBV5-1 and TRBJ1-5; D gene uncertain. This CDR3 is 15 amino acids long. CDR1 SGHRS and CDR2 YFSETQ come from the germline V gene. The V end was cut by 5 bases, the J end by 0 bases, with 12 bases between. Here the CDR3 DNA reads TGCGCCAGCAGAATTGGCAATGATAGCAATCAGCCCCAGCATTTT. It is translated as CASRIGNDSNQPQHF.

This clone was picked up one time. The V gene is TRBV4-2, the J gene TRBJ2-5; 10 bases agree with TRBD2. V trimming: 0 bases; J trimming: 2 bases; junction bases outside the gene matches: 6. The CDR3 is 17 residues long. Germline CDR1 LGHNA, CDR2 YNFKEQ. CDR3 sequence (DNA): TGTGCCAGCAGCCAAGATCCCCTAGCGGGGGTTCAAGAGACCCAGTACTTC. This encodes CASSQDPLAGVQETQYF.

This chain joins TRBV19 and TRBJ1-2; 8 bases agree with TRBD1. CDR3 length: 17 amino acids. V lost 3 bases, J lost 4 bases, and 13 bases stayed unmatched. Per germline, CDR1 LNHDA and CDR2 SQIVND (reference sequence). The CDR3 protein is CASSMGQAADATYGYTF. The CDR3 DNA is TGTGCCAGTAGTATGGGACAGGCAGCCGACGCTACCTATGGCTACACCTTC.

This clone was counted only a few times. The rearrangement uses TRBV2 and TRBJ2-7; the D gene is possibly TRBD1 (6 bases). CDR3 length equals 12 residues. CDR1 is SNHLY, CDR2 FYNNEI, per germline. The germline V and J ends were trimmed by 7 bases and 8 bases, with 15 bases remaining between them. The CDR3 nucleotides read TGTGCCAGCACGACCACAGGGTTGCAGCAGTACTTC. As protein: CASTTTGLQQYF.

The gene calls are TRBV19 and TRBJ1-2; D may be TRBD1 (5 bases). The CDR3 has 13 amino acids. CDR1 and CDR2 (germline): LNHDA, SQIVND (reference sequence). Trimming stripped 9 bases from V and 2 bases from J, with 13 bases between. The CDR3 sequence is CASRVIANYGYTF. The DNA of the CDR3 is TGTGCCAGCAGGGTTATCGCCAACTATGGCTACACCTTC.

V is TRBV5-1 and J is TRBJ2-3; TRBD1 matches at 8 bases. The CDR3 loop spans 18 amino acids. Losses at the gene ends were 0 bases for V and 2 bases for J; bases not matched to a gene: 11. Per germline, CDR1 SGHRS and CDR2 YFSETQ. CDR3 DNA sequence: TGCGCCAGCAGCTTGGGGCAGGGGGCTAGTGGGCACACAGATACGCAGTATTTT. It codes for CASSLGQGASGHTDTQYF.

The J gene is TRBJ1-6, the V gene TRBV5-1; a possible D gene is TRBD1 (6 bases). The CDR3 contains 15 residues. CDR1 is SGHRS and CDR2 is YFSETQ in the germline V gene. V was pared by 3 bases and J by 9 bases, with 16 bases between. The CDR3 region is CASSSQQGEGSPLHF. CDR3 sequence (DNA): TGCGCCAGCAGCTCCCAACAGGGAGAGGGTTCACCCCTCCACTTT.

The rearrangement uses TRBV30 and TRBJ1-1; D possibly corresponds to TRBD1 (5 bases). Germline values: CDR1 GTSNPN, CDR2 SVGIG (reference sequence). V dropped 0 bases and J dropped 3 bases, with 11 bases sitting between them. The CDR3 is 14 residues long. The CDR3 loop reads CAWSVSRGDTEAFF. The CDR3 nucleotides read TGTGCCTGGAGTGTTTCCCGGGGGGACACTGAAGCTTTCTTT.

The rearrangement links TRBV6-1 to TRBJ1-5, with 9 bases aligning to TRBD1. This CDR3 contains 13 residues. The junction had 2 bases not matched to a gene; V was cut back by 5 bases and J by 6 bases. Germline V gene sequence: CDR1 MNHNS, CDR2 SASEGT. CDR3 amino acids: CASSTGGGQPQHF. The CDR3 nucleotides read TGTGCCAGCAGTACAGGGGGCGGTCAGCCCCAGCATTTT.

The CDR3 DNA reads as TGTGCCATCAGTGAGCAGCGGGTCCGTAATGGCTACACCTTC. Encoded protein: CAISEQRVRNGYTF. The chain uses TRBV10-3 and TRBJ1-2; no clear D. V was trimmed by 2 bases and J by 6 bases, leaving 13 bases between them. The germline V gene encodes CDR1 ENHRY and CDR2 SYGVKD. The CDR3 sequence is 14 residues long.